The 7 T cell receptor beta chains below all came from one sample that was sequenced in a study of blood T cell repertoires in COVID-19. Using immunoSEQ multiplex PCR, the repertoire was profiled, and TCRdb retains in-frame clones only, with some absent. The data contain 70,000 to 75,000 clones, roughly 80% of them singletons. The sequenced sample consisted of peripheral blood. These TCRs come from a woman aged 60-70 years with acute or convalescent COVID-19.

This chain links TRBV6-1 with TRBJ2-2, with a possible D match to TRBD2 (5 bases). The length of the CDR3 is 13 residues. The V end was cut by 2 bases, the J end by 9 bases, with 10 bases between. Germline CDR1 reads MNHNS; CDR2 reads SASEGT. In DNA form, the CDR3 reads TGTGCCAGCAGTGAAAGGACTTGGAGGGAGCTGTTTTTT. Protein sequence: CASSERTWRELFF.

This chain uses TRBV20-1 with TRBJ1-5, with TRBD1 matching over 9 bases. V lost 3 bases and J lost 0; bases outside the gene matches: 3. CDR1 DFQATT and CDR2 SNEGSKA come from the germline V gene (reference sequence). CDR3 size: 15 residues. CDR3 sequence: CSASRTGDSNQPQHF. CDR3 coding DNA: TGCAGTGCTAGTAGGACAGGGGATAGCAATCAGCCCCAGCATTTT.

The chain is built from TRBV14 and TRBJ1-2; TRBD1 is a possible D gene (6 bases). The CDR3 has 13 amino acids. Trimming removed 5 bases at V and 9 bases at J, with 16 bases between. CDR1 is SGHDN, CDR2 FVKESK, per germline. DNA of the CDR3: TGTGCCAGCAGCTCCCTTTCGAGGGGGAGCTACACCTTC. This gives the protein CASSSLSRGSYTF.

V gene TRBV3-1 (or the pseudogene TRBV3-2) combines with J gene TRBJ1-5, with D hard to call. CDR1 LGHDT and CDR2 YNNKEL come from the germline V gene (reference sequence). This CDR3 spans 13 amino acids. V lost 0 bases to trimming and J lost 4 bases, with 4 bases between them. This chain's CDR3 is CASSQERNQPQHF. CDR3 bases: TGTGCCAGCAGCCAAGAGAGGAATCAGCCCCAGCATTTT.

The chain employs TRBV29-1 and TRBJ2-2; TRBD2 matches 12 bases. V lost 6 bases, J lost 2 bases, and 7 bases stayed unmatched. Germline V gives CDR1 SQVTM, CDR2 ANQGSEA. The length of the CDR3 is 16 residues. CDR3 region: CSVTRTSGTNTGELFF. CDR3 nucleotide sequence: TGCAGCGTAACTAGGACTAGCGGGACCAACACCGGGGAGCTGTTTTTT.

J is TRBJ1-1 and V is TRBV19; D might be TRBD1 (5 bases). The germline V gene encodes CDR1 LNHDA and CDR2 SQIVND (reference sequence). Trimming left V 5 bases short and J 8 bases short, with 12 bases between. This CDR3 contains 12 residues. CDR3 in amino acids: CASSGSGDEAFF. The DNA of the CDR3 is TGTGCCAGTAGTGGTAGCGGGGACGAAGCTTTCTTT.

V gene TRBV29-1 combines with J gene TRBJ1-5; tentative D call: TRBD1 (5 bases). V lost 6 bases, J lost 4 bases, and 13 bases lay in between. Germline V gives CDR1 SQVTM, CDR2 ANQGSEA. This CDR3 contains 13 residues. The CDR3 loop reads CSVLQELNQPQHF. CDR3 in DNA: TGCAGCGTGTTACAGGAATTGAATCAGCCCCAGCATTTT.